A single sample gave rise to the 4 T cell receptor beta chains below, sequenced in a study of cytomegalovirus exposure and HLA in healthy donors. Method: immunoSEQ multiplex PCR; TCRdb's copy keeps in-frame clones and lacks some. The sample lists about 270,000 clones; around 86% were seen once. The specimen sequenced was PBMCs. These receptor sequences come from a woman between 18 and 30 years old in good health and CMV-seronegative.

The rearrangement links TRBV6-5 to TRBJ1-1, with TRBD1 as a possible D gene (6 bases). Germline CDR1 and CDR2: MNHEY and SVGAGI. Trimming cost V 0 bases and J 7 bases, with 12 bases left between them. This CDR3 is 14 amino acids long. For the CDR3, the DNA is TGTGCCAGCAGTTACTCGCGGGGGCTTGATGAAGCTTTCTTT. Translation: CASSYSRGLDEAFF.

This rearrangement joins TRBV27 to TRBJ2-3, with D uncertain. The length of the CDR3 is 13 residues. Between the trimmed V and J ends, which lost 4 bases and 4 bases, there was a span of 9 bases. CDR1 is MNHEY, CDR2 SMNVEV, per germline (reference sequence). The DNA of the CDR3 is TGTGCCAGCAGTTGGGCAGCCCCAGATACGCAGTATTTT. This encodes CASSWAAPDTQYF.

This clone appeared a few times. The rearrangement links TRBV6-4 to TRBJ2-7; 7 nucleotides match TRBD2. The CDR3 has 14 residues. The germline V gene encodes CDR1 MRHNA and CDR2 SNTAGT. J lost 4 bases, V lost 5 bases, and 8 bases had no gene match. The CDR3 coding sequence is TGTGCCAGCAGTCCAGGACTAGGGTCATACGAGCAGTACTTC. Translation: CASSPGLGSYEQYF.

The rearrangement uses TRBV6-1 and TRBJ2-1; weak D call: TRBD1 (6 bases). CDR3 length equals 17 residues. Looked up from germline, CDR1 is MNHNS and CDR2 is SASEGT. With 2 bases removed from V and 3 bases from J, the gap between germline ends came to 17 bases. The CDR3 region has the DNA TGTGCCAGCAGTGAAAGGTTGACAGGAGAGGGCTACAATGAGCAGTTCTTC. Protein product: CASSERLTGEGYNEQFF.